Sequencing of this T cell receptor (beta chain) was carried out in a study of T cell responses to AZD1222 COVID-19 vaccine. Measured with immunoSEQ multiplex PCR; TCRdb has only the in-frame clones, and not every one. The data show about 150,000 clones, with 91% seen just once and under 4% held by the top ten. With V trimmed by 1 base and J by 7 bases, 6 bases remained unmatched. CDR3 length equals 15 residues. CDR1 is LNHDA and CDR2 is SQIVND in the germline V gene (reference sequence). A remark on this clone: Its antigen is unidentified.

Notes on the study in general: Spike-spanning, vaccine-associated CD4 TCRs were dominant at 160-218 and 743-854. The breadth and depth of Spike-specific TCRs increased once two AZD1222 doses had been given. None of the repertoires were sampled until the peak T cell response had passed. In a largely white British group with more females than males, clonal diversity was possibly underestimated.

This sample comprised peripheral blood, obtained 28 days after the second AZD1222 dose. The chain links TRBV19 to TRBJ2-1; 8 bases are shared with TRBD2. This sequence was found in an adult who received the AZD1222 COVID-19 vaccine. CDR3 bases: TGTGCCAGTAGTATAGCGGGAGGGCCTTTTAATGAGCAGTTCTTC. It codes for CASSIAGGPFNEQFF.